This T cell receptor (beta chain) comes out of a study of early T cells in non-severe SARS-CoV-2 infection. Study-level background: Bulk RNA isolated from unsorted whole blood underwent sequencing; chains were not paired. Overall study results and limits: CD4 and private specificities were missed by VDJdb matching, which favored anti-spike CD8 responses.

Individual cDNA molecules received unique molecular identifiers during library preparation. TCRdb re-called the 5' RACE reads with MiXCR, one entry per CDR3 protein. The sample lists approximately 70,000 distinct CDR3 sequences, about an eighth occurring once. After removal of 4 bases from V and 4 bases from J, the junction contained 4 bases not matched to a gene. Germline CDR1 SGHVS, CDR2 FNYEAQ. CDR3 length equals 13 residues. There are many counts of this clonotype. Antigen: not known. This chain connects TRBV7-6 to TRBJ2-7; 7 positions agree with TRBD1. This TCR was sampled from an adult who was a healthcare worker with PCR-confirmed SARS-CoV-2 infection or an uninfected control (not recorded which). Sequences were derived from whole blood, sampled at baseline. The CDR3 DNA reads as TGTGCCAGCAGCTCCACAGGGGATTACGAGCAGTACTTC. This translates into CASSSTGDYEQYF. The variable domain in full, with the rest retrieved from reference TRBV7-6 and TRBJ2-7, is GAGVSQSPRYKVTKRGQDVALRCDPISGHVSLYWYRQALGQGPEFLTYFNYEAQQDKSGLPNDRFSAERPEGSISTLTIQRTEQRDSAMYRCASSSTGDYEQYFGPGTRLTVT.